This entry is about one T cell receptor (beta chain). The CDR3 extends over 15 amino acids. J was trimmed by 5 bases and V by 5 bases; bases with no gene match: 11. CDR1 and CDR2 (germline): LNHNV, YYDKDF (reference sequence). The data were produced by immunoSEQ multiplex PCR, yet TCRdb's version contains in-frame clones alone and is incomplete. Of around 200,000 clones listed, 88% were seen once; the top ten hold around 0.72%. The entry originates in a study of blood T cell repertoires in COVID-19. Study overall: Acute and convalescent COVID-19 specimens originated in the United States, Italy and Spain.

The material sequenced was peripheral blood. This receptor was obtained from a man aged 35-49 years with acute or convalescent COVID-19. V usage is TRBV15 and J usage is TRBJ2-7, with TRBD1 matching over 8 bases. The CDR3 DNA reads as TGTGCCACCAGCTGGCGCAGGGGGCGCAACGACGAGCAGTACTTC. It specifies CATSWRRGRNDEQYF. Looking up the rest from reference TRBV15 and TRBJ2-7 gives the full variable domain: DAMVIQNPRYQVTQFGKPVTLSCSQTLNHNVMYWYQQKSSQAPKLLFHYYDKDFNNEADTPDNFQSRRPNTSFCFLDIRSPGLGDTAMYLCATSWRRGRNDEQYFGPGTRLTVT.